Each of the 21 T cell receptor beta chains below was sequenced from the same sample in a study of cytomegalovirus exposure and HLA in healthy donors. Vbeta (60) and Jbeta (13) primers were used in the PCR. Sequencing used immunoSEQ multiplex PCR; TCRdb keeps in-frame clones, though not all of them. This sample has approximately 120,000 clones, with around 86% found just once. The source material was PBMCs. Source of these receptors: a woman aged 25 to 39 in good health and CMV-seronegative.

The chain is built from TRBV19 and TRBJ2-3; possible D gene TRBD2, 5 bases. The CDR3 totals 15 residues. The V gene's germline CDR1 is LNHDA and CDR2 SQIVND (reference sequence). V lost 1 base and J lost 7, with 15 bases in between. Here the CDR3 reads CASSIASYTQNTQYF. In DNA form, the CDR3 reads TGTGCCAGTAGTATAGCTAGCTATACACAGAATACGCAGTATTTT.

The chain combines TRBV5-1 with TRBJ2-3, with TRBD2 matching 9 bases. The CDR3 sequence is 16 residues long. J gave up 5 bases and V 4 bases, and 11 bases lay outside the gene matches. From germline, CDR1 is SGHRS and CDR2 YFSETQ. CDR3 sequence reads: CASSIALAGSRDTQYF. As DNA, the CDR3 is TGCGCCAGCAGCATTGCCCTAGCGGGATCCCGAGATACGCAGTATTTT.

The chain recombines TRBV12-5 with TRBJ1-3; 7 nucleotides line up with TRBD1. This CDR3 contains 14 residues. Germline CDR1 is LGHNT and CDR2 is FRNRAP. The V segment lost 5 bases and the J segment 6 bases; nucleotides outside the gene matches: 7. CDR3 region: CASGRDSQANTIYF. DNA of the CDR3: TGTGCTAGTGGTCGGGACAGCCAAGCAAACACCATATATTTT.

The chain carries TRBV28 and TRBJ2-7; 12 bases are shared with TRBD2. J lost 6 bases, V lost 5 bases, and 8 bases had no gene match. The germline V gene encodes CDR1 MDHEN and CDR2 SYDVKM. There are 15 residues in the CDR3. The CDR3 DNA reads TGTGCCAGCAGTGCCCCTAGCGGGAGGGCCTTCGAGCAGTACTTC. Its protein product is CASSAPSGRAFEQYF.

J is TRBJ2-5 and V is TRBV14; the match to TRBD2 covers 8 bases. The germline V gene has CDR1 SGHDN and CDR2 FVKESK. This CDR3 is built from 16 residues. V shed 0 bases and J 11 bases; nucleotides not matched to a gene: 14. The CDR3 coding sequence is TGTGCCAGCAGCCAAGATCGGGGGGGGGTGTTTCTGGTGCAGTACTTC. Translated: CASSQDRGGVFLVQYF.

The chain combines TRBV28 with TRBJ2-5; 9 positions match TRBD2. The DNA end favors TRBJ2-7, so the J call may be wrong. The CDR3 length is 15 residues. Germline loops: CDR1 MDHEN, CDR2 SYDVKM. The CDR3 loop reads CASSSLSGSYYEQYF. The CDR3 bases are TGTGCCAGCAGTTCCCTTAGCGGGAGTTACTACGAGCAGTACTTC.

V and J are TRBV6-1 and TRBJ1-1; 8 nucleotides align to TRBD1. V was clipped by 6 bases and J by 5 bases; unmatched bases: 8. Germline V gene sequence: CDR1 MNHNS, CDR2 SASEGT. The CDR3 runs to 14 residues. The CDR3 bases are TGTGCCAGCAGCTCCGACAGGGGTGAAACTGAAGCTTTCTTT. This gives the protein CASSSDRGETEAFF.

The chain recombines TRBV28 with TRBJ1-1, with D possibly TRBD1 on 5 matching bases. CDR3 size: 11 residues. V gave up 10 bases and J gave up 12 bases, with 18 bases separating them. Germline V CDR1 and CDR2: MDHEN, SYDVKM. The CDR3 protein is CAITKKGWTFF. The CDR3 coding sequence is TGTGCCATCACGAAGAAGGGGTGGACTTTCTTT.

The chain uses TRBV18 and TRBJ2-7; 9 bases agree with TRBD1. This CDR3 contains 14 residues. After removal of 3 bases from V and 4 bases from J, the junction contained 4 bases not matched to a gene. Germline lookup yields CDR1 KGHSH and CDR2 LQKENI. CDR3: CASSPGQGHYEQYF. The CDR3 DNA follows: TGTGCCAGCTCACCGGGACAGGGCCATTACGAGCAGTACTTC.

The rearrangement joins TRBV19 to TRBJ1-5; D might be TRBD1 (6 bases). The V end was cut by 0 bases, the J end by 5 bases, with 8 bases between. Germline CDR1 reads LNHDA; CDR2 reads SQIVND (reference sequence). This CDR3 has 14 residues. The CDR3 nucleotides are TGTGCCAGTAGTATAGACAGGGGTGATCAGCCCCAGCATTTT. It yields the protein CASSIDRGDQPQHF.

This chain joins TRBV5-4 and TRBJ2-1; 9 nucleotides match TRBD1. V lost 4 bases to trimming and J lost 9 bases; unmatched junction nucleotides: 8. CDR3 length equals 14 residues. Germline V gene data show CDR1 as SGHNT and CDR2 as YYREEE (reference sequence). CDR3 amino acids: CASSPGTGITEQFF. The CDR3 nucleotides read TGTGCCAGCAGCCCCGGGACAGGGATAACTGAGCAGTTCTTC.

The chain combines TRBV6-1 with TRBJ1-3, with 7 bases lining up with TRBD1. In germline, CDR1 is MNHNS, CDR2 SASEGT. V lost 3 bases to trimming and J lost 0 bases; unmatched junction nucleotides: 5. This CDR3 spans 16 amino acids. CDR3 DNA sequence: TGTGCCAGCAGTGATGGGACAGCCTACTCTGGAAACACCATATATTTT. Encoded protein: CASSDGTAYSGNTIYF.

V and J are TRBV6-6 and TRBJ2-4; a weak D match, TRBD1 (6 bases). V lost 8 bases to trimming and J lost 6 bases, with 14 bases between them. CDR1 MNHNY and CDR2 SVGAGI come from the germline V gene (reference sequence). The CDR3 extends over 13 amino acids. CDR3: CASATGYGNIQYF. The CDR3 DNA follows: TGTGCCAGCGCTACAGGGTATGGAAACATTCAGTACTTC.

This chain joins TRBV7-9 and TRBJ2-7; 10 positions match TRBD1. The length of the CDR3 is 15 residues. V was pared by 1 base and J by 4 bases, with 4 bases of the junction left unmatched. CDR1 and CDR2 (germline): SEHNR, FQNEAQ (reference sequence). The DNA of the CDR3 is TGTGCCAGCAGCTTAGTTGACAGGGGGCTGTACGAGCAGTACTTC. This translates into CASSLVDRGLYEQYF.

J is TRBJ1-1 and V is TRBV14; no clear D gene. The V and J ends lost 2 bases and 7 bases respectively, with 8 bases between them. This CDR3 is built from 12 residues. The germline gives CDR1 SGHDN, CDR2 FVKESK. The CDR3 loop is CASSQYRGEAFF. The CDR3 DNA is TGTGCCAGCAGCCAATACCGGGGTGAAGCTTTCTTT.

The chain has TRBV5-1 and TRBJ1-1; D is unclear. From germline, CDR1 is SGHRS and CDR2 YFSETQ. This CDR3 is 16 amino acids long. Trimming removed 0 bases at V and 5 bases at J, with 17 bases between. The CDR3 DNA sequence: TGCGCCAGCAGCTTGGATCTGGGCGCGGCGGGGACTGAAGCTTTCTTT. Translation: CASSLDLGAAGTEAFF.

This chain connects TRBV6-4 to TRBJ1-6; no clear D gene. There are 15 residues in the CDR3. The V gene's germline CDR1 is MRHNA and CDR2 SNTAGT. V lost 2 bases and J lost 7, with 12 bases in between. CDR3 residues: CASSDAGLWNSPLHF. The CDR3 nucleotides read TGTGCCAGCAGTGACGCAGGTCTTTGGAATTCACCCCTCCACTTT.

The V and J genes are TRBV7-6 and TRBJ2-5; 7 bases map to TRBD1. The junction had 9 bases not matched to a gene; V was cut back by 5 bases and J by 9 bases. Germline lookup yields CDR1 SGHVS and CDR2 FNYEAQ. The CDR3 runs 13 residues. This CDR3 reads CASSRTGLRAQYF. The CDR3 nucleotides read TGTGCCAGCAGCCGGACAGGTCTTAGGGCCCAGTACTTC.

V and J are TRBV7-3 and TRBJ2-7; 8 bases are shared with TRBD1. Germline CDR1 SGHTA, CDR2 FQGTGA. The CDR3 covers 15 residues. V was clipped by 2 bases and J by 2 bases; unmatched bases: 5. The CDR3 bases are TGTGCCAGCAGCTTATCCGGGACAGGACCCTACGAGCAGTACTTC. It yields the protein CASSLSGTGPYEQYF.

By share of the sample, this clone is medium-sized. The V gene is TRBV2, the J gene TRBJ2-1; TRBD2 agrees at 11 bases. Germline CDR1 and CDR2: SNHLY and FYNNEI. V lost 2 bases, J lost 15 bases, and 6 bases stayed unmatched. CDR3 length: 13 residues. The CDR3 region is CASSETSGRGAFF. CDR3 coding DNA: TGTGCCAGCAGTGAAACTAGCGGGAGAGGGGCGTTCTTC.

The chain combines TRBV6-6 with TRBJ2-1, with D possibly TRBD2 on 5 matching bases. The CDR3 spans 14 residues. Looked up from germline, CDR1 is MNHNY and CDR2 is SVGAGI (reference sequence). Trimming stripped 7 bases from V and 5 bases from J, with 15 bases between. The CDR3 DNA is TGTGCCAGCACCTCTTCCGGACTGAACAATGAGCAGTTCTTC. This codes for CASTSSGLNNEQFF.